A selection of T cell receptor beta chains follows, all from one sample in a study of blood T cell repertoires in COVID-19. Measured with immunoSEQ multiplex PCR; TCRdb has only the in-frame clones, and not every one. This sample has approximately 220,000 clones, with around four fifths found just once. The sequenced sample was peripheral blood. These receptor sequences come from a woman between 50 and 59 years old with acute or convalescent COVID-19. Both conserved end residues are part of each CDR3. The D gene is left open where the match is weak. Not all rows give a size; the values are once, few, many and, for expanded clones, a class.

clone size,V gene,J gene,D gene,CDR3 protein,CDR3 DNA
.,TRBV19,TRBJ2-2,.,CASSIGQLPGELFF,TGTGCCAGTAGTATAGGGCAGTTGCCCGGGGAGCTGTTTTTT
few,TRBV4-2,TRBJ2-1,.,CASSEDEGADEQFF,TGTGCCAGCAGCGAAGACGAGGGAGCGGATGAGCAGTTCTTC
.,TRBV27,TRBJ2-1,.,CASTPRGYNEQFF,TGTGCCAGCACCCCGCGGGGCTACAATGAGCAGTTCTTC
.,TRBV29-1,TRBJ1-2,TRBD1,CSVEVGQGYGYTF,TGCAGCGTTGAGGTTGGACAGGGGTATGGCTACACCTTC
.,TRBV30,TRBJ2-3,.,CAWSEGSGLRDTQYF,TGTGCCTGGAGTGAAGGGAGCGGGTTGAGAGATACGCAGTATTTT
.,TRBV7-8,TRBJ2-1,.,CASSRNRGGEQFF,TGTGCCAGCAGCCGTAATAGGGGCGGTGAGCAGTTCTTC
.,TRBV18,TRBJ2-6,TRBD1,CASSPGQGVVSGANVLTF,TGTGCCAGCTCACCGGGACAGGGGGTCGTCTCTGGGGCCAACGTCCTGACTTTC
.,TRBV29-1,TRBJ2-7,.,CSVVLSGGSYEQYF,TGCAGCGTTGTCCTTTCAGGAGGCTCCTACGAGCAGTACTTC
.,TRBV19,TRBJ2-2,.,CASIQTNTGELFF,TGTGCCAGTATCCAGACAAACACCGGGGAGCTGTTTTTT
.,TRBV3-1/TRBV3-2,TRBJ1-4,.,CASSQDRQASSREKLFF,TGTGCCAGCAGCCAAGATCGACAGGCCTCGTCGCGGGAAAAACTGTTTTTT
.,TRBV7-2,TRBJ2-7,TRBD2,CASSRTGLGPYEQYF,TGTGCCAGCAGCCGCACAGGACTAGGGCCCTACGAGCAGTACTTC
.,TRBV11-1,TRBJ2-2,TRBD2,CASSSPSGKTGELFF,TGTGCCAGCAGCTCCCCTAGCGGGAAAACCGGGGAGCTGTTTTTT
.,TRBV30,TRBJ1-2,.,CAWSRGSNYGYTF,TGTGCCTGGAGTAGGGGCTCTAACTATGGCTACACCTTC
.,TRBV29-1,TRBJ2-5,TRBD2,CSVSGVAGGKEETQYF,TGCAGCGTTTCAGGGGTAGCGGGAGGGAAAGAAGAGACCCAGTACTTC
.,TRBV9,TRBJ2-2,.,CASSVNRVGTGELFF,TGTGCCAGCAGCGTAAACAGGGTGGGCACCGGGGAGCTGTTTTTT
.,TRBV11-2,TRBJ2-2,TRBD2,CASSLRLGTSGATGELFF,TGTGCCAGCAGCTTGCGACTCGGGACTAGCGGGGCTACCGGGGAGCTGTTTTTT
.,TRBV11-2,TRBJ2-7,.,CASSPGQIYEQYF,TGTGCCAGCAGCCCAGGACAGATCTACGAGCAGTACTTC
.,TRBV7-3,TRBJ2-5,.,CASSLERQETQYF,TGTGCCAGCAGCTTAGAGCGCCAAGAGACCCAGTACTTC
.,TRBV6-1,TRBJ2-1,TRBD2,CATMGSGAYNEQFF,TGTGCCACCATGGGTAGCGGGGCCTACAATGAGCAGTTCTTC
.,TRBV19,TRBJ2-7,.,CASSIDLQGTYEQYF,TGTGCCAGTAGTATAGATCTCCAGGGAACCTACGAGCAGTACTTC
.,TRBV16,TRBJ1-1,.,CASSQSSSSIEAFF,TGTGCCAGCAGCCAATCAAGTAGCAGTATTGAAGCTTTCTTT
.,TRBV25-1,TRBJ2-5,.,CASSDVSGVWETQYF,TGTGCCAGCAGTGATGTCTCGGGTGTCTGGGAGACCCAGTACTTC
.,TRBV5-1,TRBJ1-2,TRBD1,CASSPAGTGNLGYTF,TGCGCCAGCAGCCCCGCCGGGACAGGGAATCTGGGCTACACCTTC